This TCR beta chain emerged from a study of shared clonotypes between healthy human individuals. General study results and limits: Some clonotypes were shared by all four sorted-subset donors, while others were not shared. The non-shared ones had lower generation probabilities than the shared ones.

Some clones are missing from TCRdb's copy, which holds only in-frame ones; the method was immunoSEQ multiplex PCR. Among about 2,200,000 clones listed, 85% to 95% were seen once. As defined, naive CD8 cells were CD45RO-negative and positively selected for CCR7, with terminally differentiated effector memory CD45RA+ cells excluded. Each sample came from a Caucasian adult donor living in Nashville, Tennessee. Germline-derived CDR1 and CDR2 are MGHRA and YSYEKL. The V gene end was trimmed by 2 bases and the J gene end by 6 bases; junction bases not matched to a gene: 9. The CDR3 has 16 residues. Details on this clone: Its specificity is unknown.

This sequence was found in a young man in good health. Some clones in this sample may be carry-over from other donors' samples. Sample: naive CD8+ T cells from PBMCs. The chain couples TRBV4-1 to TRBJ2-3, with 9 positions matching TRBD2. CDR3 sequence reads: CASSQPGTSSSDTQYF. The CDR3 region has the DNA TGCGCCAGCAGCCAACCCGGGACTAGCAGTTCGGATACGCAGTATTTT.